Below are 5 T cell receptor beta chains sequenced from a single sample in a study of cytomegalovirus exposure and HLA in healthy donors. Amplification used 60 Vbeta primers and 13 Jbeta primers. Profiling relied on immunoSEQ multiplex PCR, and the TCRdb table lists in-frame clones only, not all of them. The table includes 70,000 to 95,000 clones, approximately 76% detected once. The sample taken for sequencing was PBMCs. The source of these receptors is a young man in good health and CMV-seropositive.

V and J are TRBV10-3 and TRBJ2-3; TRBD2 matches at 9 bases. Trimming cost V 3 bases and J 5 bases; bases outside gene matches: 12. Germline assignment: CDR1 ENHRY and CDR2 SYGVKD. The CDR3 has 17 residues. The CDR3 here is CAISDLGGGGALDTQYF. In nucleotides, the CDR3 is TGTGCCATCAGTGACCTAGGGGGCGGGGGGGCATTAGATACGCAGTATTTT.

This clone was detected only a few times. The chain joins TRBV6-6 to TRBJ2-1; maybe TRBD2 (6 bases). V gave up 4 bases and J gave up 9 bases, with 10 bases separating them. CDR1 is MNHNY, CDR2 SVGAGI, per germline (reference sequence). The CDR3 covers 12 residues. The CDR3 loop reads CASSSEGGEQFF. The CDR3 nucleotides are TGTGCCAGCAGTTCGGAGGGCGGTGAGCAGTTCTTC.

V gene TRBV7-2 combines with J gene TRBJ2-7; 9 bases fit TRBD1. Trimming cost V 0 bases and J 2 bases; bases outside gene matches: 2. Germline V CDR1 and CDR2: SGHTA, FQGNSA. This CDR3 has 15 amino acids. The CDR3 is CASSLARTGAYEQYF. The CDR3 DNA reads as TGTGCCAGCAGCTTAGCGCGGACAGGGGCCTACGAGCAGTACTTC.

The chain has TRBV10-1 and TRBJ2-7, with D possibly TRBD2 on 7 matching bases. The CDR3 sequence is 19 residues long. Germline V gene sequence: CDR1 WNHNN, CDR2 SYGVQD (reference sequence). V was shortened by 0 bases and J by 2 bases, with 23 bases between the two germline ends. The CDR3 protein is CASSESGSGGGQPTYEQYF. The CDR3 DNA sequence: TGCGCCAGCAGTGAGTCTGGGTCGGGGGGCGGACAGCCGACCTACGAGCAGTACTTC.

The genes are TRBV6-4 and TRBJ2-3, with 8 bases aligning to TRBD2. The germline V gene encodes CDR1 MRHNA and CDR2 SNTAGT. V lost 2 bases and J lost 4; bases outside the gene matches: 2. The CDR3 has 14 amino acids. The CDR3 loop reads CASSDGTRADTQYF. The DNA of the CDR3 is TGTGCCAGCAGTGACGGGACTAGAGCAGATACGCAGTATTTT.